The present T cell receptor beta chain was sequenced within a study of human T cells and chemical hapten exposure. At the level of the study: The use of 2% DPC on about 2 cm by about 2 cm of upper inner arm skin constituted sensitization. Small discrepancies in pooled library volume mainly accounted for the varying TCR yields per sample.

In this sample, this clonotype turned up many times. Its antigen remains unidentified. Using its own MiXCR run on the RACE reads, TCRdb lists one record per CDR3 protein. The sample consists of 360,000 or so distinct CDR3 sequences, 6% to 7% of them appearing once. Broader study findings: Alopecia in all donors means immunity may differ from healthy individuals.

This CDR3 is built from 15 residues. J lost 2 bases, V lost 5 bases, and 7 bases had no gene match. Looked up from germline, CDR1 is DFQATT and CDR2 is SNEGSKA (reference sequence). Time point indicated: patch test 2, 6 weeks after DPC sensitization. Treatment reported: therapeutic diphenylcyclopropenone sensitization with weekly scalp DPC. The origin of this receptor is a young woman with alopecia areata. Some clones in this sample may be carry-over from other donors' samples. Sequenced material: whole blood, taken in connection with sensitization to the hapten diphenylcyclopropenone (DPC). The chain recombines TRBV20-1 with TRBJ1-5; 9 bases line up with TRBD1. The CDR3 sequence is CSASTGGAGNQPQHF. The CDR3 DNA reads as TGCAGTGCTTCTACAGGGGGCGCTGGCAATCAGCCCCAGCATTTT.